The next 28 T cell receptor beta chains were all read from a single sample in a study of a mutant IDH1 vaccine in newly diagnosed glioma. The time point was: week 5, during vaccination. Mutant IDH1 20-mer peptide, at 300 ug, made up each vaccine dose, with topical imiquimod. Repertoires were generated with immunoSEQ multiplex PCR, while TCRdb's copy carries only in-frame clones and drops some. The table records tens of thousands of clones, roughly 78% of them present only once. The antigens these receptors bind are not known. The sample in question was PBMCs, obtained from a glioma patient whose treatment included an IDH1 peptide vaccine. The receptors were gathered from a woman aged 35 to 49 with glioma.

The rearrangement links TRBV2 to TRBJ2-3; D may be TRBD2 (6 bases). CDR1 SNHLY and CDR2 FYNNEI come from the germline V gene. The length of the CDR3 is 14 residues. V lost 4 bases to trimming and J lost 5 bases, with 13 bases between them. CDR3 DNA: TGTGCCAGCAGTGTTACAGGAGGGGAAGATACGCAGTATTTT. Amino acids: CASSVTGGEDTQYF. Full variable domain (missing parts from reference TRBV2 and TRBJ2-3): EPEVTQTPSHQVTQMGQEVILRCVPISNHLYFYWYRQILGQKVEFLVSFYNNEISEKSEIFDDQFSVERPDGSNFTLKIRSTKLEDSAMYFCASSVTGGEDTQYFGPGTRLTVL.

The chain carries TRBV6-6 and TRBJ2-6; 7 bases map to TRBD1. CDR3 length: 15 residues. Trimming took 5 bases from V and 2 from J; bases not matched to a gene: 3. Germline V gene sequence: CDR1 MNHNY, CDR2 SVGAGI (reference sequence). The CDR3 sequence: CASSKGGPGANVLTF. The CDR3 nucleotides are TGTGCCAGCAGTAAAGGGGGCCCTGGGGCCAACGTCCTGACTTTC.

This chain joins TRBV29-1 and TRBJ1-1, with TRBD1 as a possible D gene (5 bases). The germline CDR1 and CDR2 sequences are SQVTM and ANQGSEA. V was pared by 4 bases and J by 0 bases, with 15 bases between. The CDR3 is 15 amino acids. The CDR3 nucleotides read TGCAGCGTTGCGGGGCAGGGCTGGCTGAACACTGAAGCTTTCTTT. It is translated as CSVAGQGWLNTEAFF.

The V gene is TRBV5-1, the J gene TRBJ1-1, with D perhaps matching TRBD1 (6 bases). This CDR3 is built from 14 residues. Germline CDR1 and CDR2: SGHRS and YFSETQ. V was shortened by 7 bases and J by 1 base, with 14 bases between the two germline ends. The CDR3 spells CASGFQGPNTEAFF. The DNA for the CDR3 is TGCGCCAGCGGGTTTCAGGGGCCGAACACTGAAGCTTTCTTT.

The V and J genes are TRBV10-3 and TRBJ1-2; D is unclear. Germline V gene lookup returns CDR1 ENHRY and CDR2 SYGVKD. V lost 11 bases, J lost 2 bases, and 12 bases lay in between. The CDR3 covers 12 residues. The CDR3 region is CAVRGQNYGYTF. Written as DNA, the CDR3 is TGTGCCGTCCGCGGGCAGAACTATGGCTACACCTTC.

The chain is built from TRBV15 and TRBJ1-2; 7 bases line up with TRBD1. Unmatched junction bases numbered 16, after V lost 1 base and J lost 11 bases. The CDR3 runs 16 residues. Germline CDR1 and CDR2: LNHNV and YYDKDF (reference sequence). The CDR3 loop reads CATSRGGQGGEGGYTF. The CDR3 DNA reads TGTGCCACCAGCAGAGGAGGGCAAGGGGGCGAGGGGGGTTACACCTTC.

The rearrangement uses TRBV25-1 and TRBJ2-1, with 7 bases identical to TRBD1. The ends lost 6 bases at V and 4 bases at J; junction bases unmatched: 12. The CDR3 totals 16 residues. Germline-derived CDR1 and CDR2 are MGHDK and SYGVNS. The DNA of the CDR3 is TGTGCCAGCAGACCCAGCAGGGGACAGAGTTACAATGAGCAGTTCTTC. Translating gives CASRPSRGQSYNEQFF. Full variable domain (rest looked up from reference TRBV25-1 and TRBJ2-1): EADIYQTPRYLVIGTGKKITLECSQTMGHDKMYWYQQDPGMELHLIHYSYGVNSTEKGDLSSESTVSRIRTEHFPLTLESARPSHTSQYLCASRPSRGQSYNEQFFGPGTRLTVL.

This rearrangement joins TRBV5-1 to TRBJ2-2; 7 bases map to TRBD1. Germline trimming cut 4 bases from V and 6 bases from J; bases unmatched to any gene: 12. CDR1 and CDR2 (germline): SGHRS, YFSETQ. The CDR3 contains 16 residues. In DNA form, the CDR3 reads TGCGCCAGCAGCCCGATGACAGGGACCTACGCCGGGGAGCTGTTTTTT. It yields the protein CASSPMTGTYAGELFF. The full variable domain, completed using reference TRBV5-1 and TRBJ2-2, is KAGVTQTPRYLIKTRGQQVTLSCSPISGHRSVSWYQQTPGQGLQFLFEYFSETQRNKGNFPGRFSGRQFSNSRSEMNVSTLELGDSALYLCASSPMTGTYAGELFFGEGSRLTVL.

The chain combines TRBV30 with TRBJ1-1; D unresolved. The CDR3 extends over 14 amino acids. V lost 4 bases, J lost 0 bases, and 12 bases lay in between. The germline CDR1 and CDR2 sequences are GTSNPN and SVGIG (reference sequence). CDR3 nucleotides: TGTGCCTGGACTGCGTTTTCCATGAACACTGAAGCTTTCTTT. This gives the protein CAWTAFSMNTEAFF.

The chain links TRBV10-1 to TRBJ2-4; the match to TRBD1 covers 9 bases. Germline assignment: CDR1 WNHNN and CDR2 SYGVQD (reference sequence). With 5 bases clipped from V and 9 bases from J, the junction kept 8 bases outside the gene matches. This CDR3 contains 14 residues. The CDR3 is CASSTGQGEGIQYF. The CDR3 DNA follows: TGCGCCAGCAGTACGGGACAGGGTGAGGGCATTCAGTACTTC.

This chain's CDR3 is CASSVGGTEAYEQYF. DNA for the CDR3: TGTGCCAGCAGCGTAGGAGGAACGGAGGCTTACGAGCAGTACTTC. The J gene is TRBJ2-7, the V gene TRBV9, with D possibly being TRBD2 (5 bases). The CDR3 sequence is 15 residues long. V was cut by 0 bases and J by 4 bases, with 14 bases left in between. The germline V gene encodes CDR1 SGDLS and CDR2 YYNGEE.

The CDR3 loop reads CASSLAGEEYEQYF. The DNA for the CDR3 is TGTGCCAGCAGTTTAGCCGGTGAGGAGTACGAGCAGTACTTC. V is TRBV27 and J is TRBJ2-7; D gene unclear. The CDR3 runs 14 residues. V was trimmed by 2 bases and J by 4 bases, leaving 12 bases between them. CDR1 is MNHEY and CDR2 is SMNVEV in the germline V gene (reference sequence).

This rearrangement joins TRBV10-1 to TRBJ1-1; D is undetermined. The CDR3 has 12 amino acids. Between the trimmed V and J ends, which lost 3 bases and 6 bases, there was a span of 8 bases. Germline-derived CDR1 and CDR2 are WNHNN and SYGVQD (reference sequence). CDR3 nucleotide sequence: TGCGCCAGCAGTGACCCTGGCGCTGAAGCTTTCTTT. This encodes CASSDPGAEAFF.

This sequence joins TRBV20-1 and TRBJ1-2, with 8 bases lining up with TRBD1. Trimming removed 7 bases from V and 8 bases from J; junction bases left unmatched: 6. Germline-derived CDR1 and CDR2 are DFQATT and SNEGSKA (reference sequence). The CDR3 is 11 residues long. The CDR3 sequence: CSGQGADGYTF. Written as DNA, the CDR3 is TGCAGTGGTCAGGGGGCGGACGGCTACACCTTC.

V and J are TRBV9 and TRBJ1-1; D is unclear. In germline, CDR1 is SGDLS, CDR2 YYNGEE. CDR3 length: 14 residues. Trimming took off 4 bases at V and 1 base at J, with 11 bases between the two ends. CDR3 bases: TGTGCCAGCAGCAAAGGCCTTTCGAACACTGAAGCTTTCTTT. The encoded protein is CASSKGLSNTEAFF.

Only one count was recorded for this clone. This chain joins TRBV19 and TRBJ2-7; D is unresolved. This CDR3 is 14 amino acids long. Trimming shortened V by 4 bases and J by 0 bases, and 10 bases separated the two germline ends. Germline CDR1 LNHDA, CDR2 SQIVND (reference sequence). CDR3 protein: CASSKRTSSYEQYF. The DNA of the CDR3 is TGTGCCAGTAGTAAACGGACGAGCTCCTACGAGCAGTACTTC.

In this sample, this clone turned up a few times. V gene TRBV16 combines with J gene TRBJ1-5, with D perhaps matching TRBD1 (5 bases). The CDR3 contains 14 residues. V was clipped by 0 bases and J by 4 bases, with 7 bases between them. Germline V CDR1 and CDR2: KGHSY, FQNENV. The CDR3 DNA sequence: TGTGCCAGCAGCCAATCGGGGCTGAATCAGCCCCAGCATTTT. Translated: CASSQSGLNQPQHF.

This chain joins TRBV2 and TRBJ2-3; 7 bases are shared with TRBD2. Germline loops: CDR1 SNHLY, CDR2 FYNNEI. CDR3 length: 15 amino acids. The J segment lost 1 base and the V segment lost 4 bases, leaving 5 bases of the junction unmatched. The chain's CDR3 is CASSVSGFGTDTQYF. The CDR3, as DNA: TGTGCCAGCAGTGTTAGCGGGTTCGGCACAGATACGCAGTATTTT.

The chain recombines TRBV18 with TRBJ1-5; tentative D call: TRBD1 (6 bases). V lost 2 bases and J 7 bases, leaving 15 bases between the germline ends. The length of the CDR3 is 15 residues. Germline CDR1 reads KGHSH; CDR2 reads LQKENI. The CDR3 coding sequence is TGTGCCAGCTCACCAGGGGACACATCCGTCCAGCCCCAGCATTTT. Protein product: CASSPGDTSVQPQHF.

The rearrangement links TRBV6-5 to TRBJ2-5, with TRBD2 matching over 9 bases. V dropped 2 bases and J dropped 2; count of bases not matched to a gene: 6. The CDR3 sequence is 16 residues long. Per the germline V gene, CDR1 is MNHEY and CDR2 is SVGAGI. CDR3 sequence (DNA): TGTGCCAGCAGTTACCTCTTGACTAGCGGACAAGAGACCCAGTACTTC. This gives the protein CASSYLLTSGQETQYF.

The genes are TRBV7-2 and TRBJ1-2; 8 bases agree with TRBD1. The germline V gene has CDR1 SGHTA and CDR2 FQGNSA. Trimming took 3 bases from V and 5 from J; bases not matched to a gene: 5. The CDR3 has 14 residues. The CDR3 region is CASSFGQGSYGYTF. The CDR3 bases are TGTGCCAGCAGCTTTGGACAGGGCTCTTATGGCTACACCTTC.

The chain has TRBV6-1 and TRBJ2-1, with 7 positions matching TRBD1. The V gene's germline CDR1 is MNHNS and CDR2 SASEGT. Trimming removed 5 bases from V and 5 bases from J; junction bases left unmatched: 6. The CDR3 sequence is 14 residues long. CDR3 residues: CASSQRQGHNEQFF. CDR3 coding DNA: TGTGCCAGCAGTCAGAGACAGGGCCACAATGAGCAGTTCTTC.

The gene calls are TRBV7-9 and TRBJ1-4; no definite D call. This CDR3 has 17 amino acids. Germline lookup yields CDR1 SEHNR and CDR2 FQNEAQ (reference sequence). Trimming removed 1 base at V and 4 bases at J, with 16 bases between. Here the CDR3 reads CASSLVGQRRFNEKLFF. CDR3 in DNA: TGTGCCAGCAGCTTAGTCGGGCAGCGAAGATTTAATGAAAAACTGTTTTTT.

The rearrangement uses TRBV10-3 and TRBJ2-1; 8 bases agree with TRBD2. The CDR3 covers 14 residues. CDR1 is ENHRY, CDR2 SYGVKD, per germline. Trimming at V came to 10 bases and at J to 3 bases, leaving 8 bases not matched to a gene. CDR3 nucleotide sequence: TGTGCCACCGACTCGGGGGGGAGCTACAATGAGCAGTTCTTC. It specifies CATDSGGSYNEQFF.

This sequence joins TRBV11-3 and TRBJ2-5, with no clear D. CDR1 and CDR2 (germline): SGHNT, YENEEA. Deletions cut 5 bases from V and 1 base from J, with 2 bases between. This CDR3 is 11 amino acids long. This CDR3 is CASSAQETQYF. In DNA, the CDR3 is TGTGCCAGCAGCGCCCAAGAGACCCAGTACTTC.

The V call is TRBV19, the J call TRBJ1-5; 11 bases fit TRBD1. With 7 bases clipped from V and 7 bases from J, the junction kept 12 bases outside the gene matches. The CDR3 is made up of 16 amino acids. CDR1 and CDR2 (germline): LNHDA, SQIVND (reference sequence). CDR3 sequence: CASTPRGGTGGQPQHF. CDR3 DNA sequence: TGTGCCAGTACCCCTAGGGGCGGGACAGGGGGACAGCCCCAGCATTTT.

The V and J genes are TRBV4-3 and TRBJ2-5; 7 bases are shared with TRBD1. This CDR3 is built from 14 residues. Germline assignment: CDR1 LGHNA and CDR2 YSLEER. The V gene end was trimmed by 4 bases and the J gene end by 5 bases; junction bases not matched to a gene: 7. The CDR3: CASSPDRVRETQYF. The CDR3 DNA sequence: TGCGCCAGCAGCCCTGACAGGGTGCGGGAGACCCAGTACTTC.

This chain connects TRBV5-6 to TRBJ1-1, with D unresolved. The CDR3 totals 13 residues. The germline V gene encodes CDR1 SGHDT and CDR2 YYEEEE. V was trimmed by 0 bases and J by 5 bases, leaving 8 bases between them. The CDR3 nucleotides are TGTGCCAGCAGCTTGGGAGGGAGGACTGAAGCTTTCTTT. Translating it yields CASSLGGRTEAFF. The entire variable domain, with the rest obtained from reference TRBV5-6 and TRBJ1-1, is as follows: DAGVTQSPTHLIKTRGQQVTLRCSPKSGHDTVSWYQQALGQGPQFIFQYYEEEERQRGNFPDRFSGHQFPNYSSELNVNALLLGDSALYLCASSLGGRTEAFFGQGTRLTVV.